The clone carrying this T cell receptor (beta chain) was counted a few times. Antigen specificity is unknown. This sample is drawn from a study of identifying expanded T cells in peripheral blood. The study, taken as a whole, reports: Clone count variance between roughly 2-week samples rose with total template count.

Sequencing used immunoSEQ multiplex PCR; TCRdb keeps in-frame clones, though not all of them. Of more than 50,000 clones listed, over 75% are singletons. Germline lookup yields CDR1 SEHNR and CDR2 FQNEAQ (reference sequence). The CDR3 is made up of 15 amino acids. V lost 3 bases, J lost 0 bases, and 3 bases stayed unmatched. The chain couples TRBV7-9 to TRBJ2-3, with 7 bases lining up with TRBD1. The receptor was isolated from a person aged 18-70 years in good health. The sample consisted of blood. The CDR3 DNA sequence: TGTGCCAGCAGCTTCGACAGGGCGAGCACAGATACGCAGTATTTT. Its translation: CASSFDRASTDTQYF.